This T cell receptor beta chain was identified during a study of blood T cell repertoires in COVID-19. Study details: PBMCs, B-cell-depleted T cells, or T cells were the source of the cDNA or gDNA that made up the material.

The assay was immunoSEQ multiplex PCR, and TCRdb's table has in-frame clones only and misses some. Of some 340,000 clones in the sample, around 83% were seen once. The origin of this receptor is a woman aged 45-65 years who had recovered from COVID-19. The specimen sequenced was PBMCs or T cells enriched from blood (not recorded which).

CDR3 amino acids: CSARPTAFYHPAFF. CDR3 sequence (DNA): TGCAGCGCTCGACCCACAGCATTCTATCATCCGGCTTTCTTT. This chain links TRBV29-1 with TRBJ1-1; D call uncertain. CDR1 and CDR2 (germline): SQVTM, ANQGSEA. The CDR3 is 14 amino acids. Trimming took 7 bases from V and 11 from J, leaving 26 bases between them.